This T cell receptor (beta chain) was profiled in a study of early T cells in non-severe SARS-CoV-2 infection. With 8 bases clipped from V and 0 bases from J, the junction kept 5 bases outside the gene matches. This CDR3 comprises 16 residues. TCRdb itself ran the 5' RACE reads through MiXCR, one entry per CDR3 protein. The table records 50,000 to 85,000 distinct CDR3 sequences, around 8.7% of them present only once. This clonotype was recorded a few times. The receptor was isolated from an adult who was a healthcare worker with PCR-confirmed SARS-CoV-2 infection or an uninfected control (not recorded which). V gene TRBV12-3 or TRBV12-4 combines with J gene TRBJ2-1, with 12 bases that match TRBD2. Sequences were obtained from whole blood. The CDR3 loop is CASSTSGRDSYNEQFF. The CDR3 region has the DNA TGTGCCAGCTCGACTAGCGGGAGAGACTCCTACAATGAGCAGTTCTTC.